These 9 T cell receptor beta chains were all obtained from the same sample, sequenced in a study of T cell repertoires in cytomegalovirus infection. TCRdb used MiXCR to reprocess the reads, holding one entry per CDR3 protein. The table includes more than 150,000 distinct CDR3 sequences, about 25% detected once. The sample comprised PBMCs. The receptors originated from a human donor in good health (CMV status not recorded). Some clones in this sample may be carry-over from other donors' samples.

The CDR3 spells CSARRRGGRENEQFF. The CDR3 region has the DNA TGCAGTGCCCGGAGGAGGGGGGGTAGAGAAAATGAGCAGTTCTTC. The rearrangement links TRBV20-1 to TRBJ2-1; tentatively, D is TRBD2 (7 bases). Trimming left V 6 bases short and J 7 bases short, with 22 bases between. CDR1 and CDR2 (germline): DFQATT, SNEGSKA (reference sequence). CDR3 size: 15 residues.

Note on this clonotype: The junction shows a germline mismatch at one end, possibly a read error. The chain joins TRBV12-3 or TRBV12-4 to TRBJ1-3; D is unclear. The CDR3 is 13 residues long. The CDR3 region is CDSSPTEGNTIYF. CDR3 DNA sequence: TGTGACAGCAGTCCCACGGAGGGAAACACCATATATTTT.

This clonotype was observed a few times. V is TRBV28 and J is TRBJ2-7; possible D gene TRBD2, 6 bases. The germline V gene encodes CDR1 MDHEN and CDR2 SYDVKM. The CDR3 extends over 16 amino acids. Trimming shortened V by 5 bases and J by 0 bases, and 17 bases separated the two germline ends. The CDR3 loop reads CASSKPGLRTSYEQYF. CDR3 bases: TGTGCCAGCAGTAAACCGGGACTTCGGACCTCCTACGAGCAGTACTTC.

This clonotype was seen only a few times. The chain employs TRBV12-3 or TRBV12-4 and TRBJ2-2; 8 bases match TRBD1. The CDR3 runs 18 residues. V lost 6 bases to trimming and J lost 1 base; unmatched junction nucleotides: 13. CDR3 sequence: CASSLEPPGTGNTGELFF. In DNA, the CDR3 is TGTGCCAGCAGCCTAGAACCCCCCGGGACAGGGAACACCGGGGAGCTGTTTTTT.

On this clonotype: A much larger clone differs by one base, so this may be a read error. V and J are TRBV11-3 and TRBJ1-5; a weak D match, TRBD1 (6 bases). The CDR3 sequence is 18 residues long. The germline gives CDR1 SGHNT, CDR2 YENEEA. Here the CDR3 DNA reads TGTGCCAGCAGCTTAGATGTACGGGAGGGGGAATTAAATCGGCCCCAGCATTTT. Translated: CASSLDVREGELNRPQHF.

As for this clonotype: A single base separates this from a much larger clone, so it may be a read error. This chain joins TRBV7-6 and TRBJ2-3; D is uncertain. CDR1 SGHVS and CDR2 FNYEAQ come from the germline V gene. The CDR3 is 14 amino acids. V lost 5 bases and J 3 bases, leaving 12 bases between the germline ends. CDR3 DNA sequence: TGTGCCAGCAGCCTCCTTGGGGTGACAGATACGCAGTATTTT. Its protein product is CASSLLGVTDTQYF.

This clonotype showed up just a few times. The rearrangement joins TRBV14 to TRBJ1-1; 7 nucleotides match TRBD1. Germline V CDR1 and CDR2: SGHDN, FVKESK. The junction had 5 bases not matched to a gene; V was cut back by 3 bases and J by 1 base. CDR3 size: 15 residues. The CDR3 DNA follows: TGTGCCAGCAGCCACTTAACAGGGGCGAACACTGAAGCTTTCTTT. Translation: CASSHLTGANTEAFF.

This clonotype occurred a few times. The rearrangement joins TRBV18 to TRBJ1-3; D possibly corresponds to TRBD1 (5 bases). The germline CDR1 and CDR2 sequences are KGHSH and LQKENI. This CDR3 contains 15 residues. Deletions cut 0 bases from V and 0 bases from J, with 6 bases between. For the CDR3, the DNA is TGTGCCAGCTCACCACCTAGGGGCTCTGGAAACACCATATATTTT. Its protein is CASSPPRGSGNTIYF.

This clonotype has only a few counts. The V and J genes are TRBV5-4 and TRBJ2-1; 7 positions agree with TRBD1. V shed 4 bases, J shed 6 bases, and the junction held 4 bases outside the gene matches. CDR1 is SGHNT, CDR2 YYREEE, per germline (reference sequence). This CDR3 spans 13 amino acids. CDR3 sequence (DNA): TGTGCCAGCAGCCCGGACAGGTCCAATGAGCAGTTCTTC. Its protein product is CASSPDRSNEQFF.